These 9 T cell receptor beta chains were all obtained from the same sample, sequenced in a study of T cells in women clearing cervical HPV infection. Using immunoSEQ multiplex PCR, the repertoire was profiled, and TCRdb retains in-frame clones only, with some absent. The table lists fewer than 40,000 clones, with about 5% in the top ten. Specimen: blood buffy coat. The source is a woman aged 18-70 years with a cervical HPV16 infection that either progressed to CIN3+ or cleared (not recorded which).

On this clone: Coverage ceases 3 residues before the CDR3 finishes, and the germline J gene fills in the end. V is TRBV19 and J is TRBJ1-6, with a weak D call TRBD1 (6 bases). This CDR3 region has 14 residues. Germline V lookup: CDR1 LNHDA, CDR2 SQIVND (reference sequence). V was shortened by 7 bases and J by 7 bases, with 14 bases between the two germline ends. The covered CDR3 bases are TGTGCCAGTACCCAGGGACAAGCCAATTCACCC. Its translation: CASTQGQANSP. The entire CDR3 protein is CASTQGQANSPLHF.

To note about this clone: Coverage ceases 3 residues before the CDR3 finishes, and the germline J gene fills in the end. The chain employs TRBV7-9 and TRBJ1-1; TRBD1 matches 7 bases. The length of the CDR3 is 15 residues. Germline assignment: CDR1 SEHNR and CDR2 FQNEAQ (reference sequence). The junction had 9 bases not matched to a gene; V was cut back by 6 bases and J by 2 bases. The part of the CDR3 DNA that was read is TGTGCCAGCAGGAACTACAGGGGCGTTAACACTGAA. This gives the protein CASRNYRGVNTE. The entire CDR3 sequence reads CASRNYRGVNTEAFF.

Comments on this clone: The read finishes 3 residues shy of the CDR3 end, and the germline J gene is used to complete it. The chain recombines TRBV29-1 with TRBJ2-5, with 8 nucleotides matching TRBD2. V shed 7 bases, J shed 4 bases, and the junction held 5 bases outside the gene matches. In germline, CDR1 is SQVTM, CDR2 ANQGSEA. The CDR3 spans 12 residues. Incomplete CDR3 DNA: TGCAGCGCGGGGGGGCTTGGAGAGACC. Translation gives CSAGGLGET. The entire CDR3 protein reads CSAGGLGETQYF. Looking up the rest from reference TRBV29-1 and TRBJ2-5 gives the full variable domain: SAVISQKPSRDICQRGTSLTIQCQVDSQVTMMFWYRQQPGQSLTLIATANQGSEATYESGFVIDKFPISRPNLTFSTLTVSNMSPEDSSIYLCSAGGLGETQYFGPGTRLLVL.

Turning to this clone: From the germline J gene comes the end of the CDR3, since the read stops 3 residues before it. V and J are TRBV7-3 and TRBJ2-5; 9 bases agree with TRBD1. Germline V CDR1 and CDR2: SGHTA, FQGTGA. Trimming took 5 bases from V and 4 from J; bases not matched to a gene: 8. The CDR3 spans 15 residues. The CDR3 here is CASSQGDRAGETQYF. The CDR3 bases that were read are TGTGCCAGCAGCCAAGGGGACAGGGCGGGAGAGACC.

On this clone itself: Read sequence stops 3 residues before the CDR3 end, and the germline J gene provides the missing end. The V gene is TRBV7-9, the J gene TRBJ2-7; tentatively, D is TRBD2 (6 bases). Trimming took off 4 bases at V and 6 bases at J, with 10 bases between the two ends. The CDR3 contains 12 residues. Germline V gene lookup returns CDR1 SEHNR and CDR2 FQNEAQ (reference sequence). The sequenced part of the CDR3 DNA is TGTGCCAGCAGCTCGCCCGGGGGCGAG. It codes for CASSSPGGE. The full CDR3 protein reads CASSSPGGEQYF.

In regard to this clone: The CDR3 extends 3 residues past the end of the read, so its final part is completed from the germline J gene. The V call is TRBV5-6, the J call TRBJ2-7; no reliable D call. Germline CDR1 and CDR2: SGHDT and YYEEEE. The V end lost 5 bases, the J end lost 2 bases, and 8 bases lay between the germline ends. The CDR3 is made up of 12 amino acids. CDR3 in amino acids: CASSQDAYEQYF. The sequenced CDR3 bases are TGTGCCAGCAGTCAGGATGCCTACGAG.

As regards this clone: With the read ending 3 residues before the CDR3 end, the germline J gene is used to fill in that end. The rearrangement links TRBV5-3 to TRBJ2-7; perhaps TRBD2 as D (6 bases). TRBV5-3 is marked as an open reading frame, function uncertain. V was pared by 0 bases and J by 0 bases, with 10 bases between. The CDR3 totals 15 residues. The CDR3 spells CARSLAAGFSYEQYF. The part of the CDR3 DNA that was read is TGTGCCAGAAGCTTGGCGGCGGGATTCTCCTACGAG.

Incomplete CDR3 DNA: TGTGCCAGCAGCTCCGGCGGGACTAGCGGGGGCTCCTACGAG. Translated: CASSSGGTSGGSYE. The complete CDR3 sequence is CASSSGGTSGGSYEQYF. The V and J genes are TRBV7-8 and TRBJ2-7, with 14 bases identical to TRBD2. The read is 3 residues too short to cover the CDR3 end, so that end is filled in from the germline J gene. Looked up from germline, CDR1 is SGHVS and CDR2 is FQNEAQ. CDR3 length: 17 amino acids. The junction had 5 bases not matched to a gene; V was cut back by 4 bases and J by 0 bases.

A word on this clone: With the read ending 3 residues before the CDR3 end, the germline J gene is used to fill in that end. This rearrangement joins TRBV6-4 to TRBJ1-6, with D possibly being TRBD1 (6 bases). Trimming left V 6 bases short and J 7 bases short, with 16 bases between. Per the germline V gene, CDR1 is MRHNA and CDR2 is SNTAGT. This CDR3 is 15 amino acids long. This CDR3 is CASSPRSGENSPLHF. The sequenced CDR3 bases are TGTGCCAGCAGCCCTCGGTCAGGGGAAAATTCACCC.